These T cell receptor beta chains were read from a single sample in a study of blood T cells in healthy people across ages. Each CDR3 protein is one row after TCRdb ran MiXCR on the 5' RACE reads. The sample holds under 2,000,000 distinct CDR3 sequences, roughly 49% seen once. Sequencing input: blood. These receptors were taken from a middle-aged woman in good health. Each CDR3 is given with its conserved first and last residue. A D gene is named only where the DNA matches it firmly. Part of the rows lack a size; the others show once, few, many or a class for expanded clones.

clone size,D gene,V gene,J gene,CDR3 protein,CDR3 DNA
-,-,TRBV19,TRBJ2-5,CASKGPQIQETQYF,TGTGCCAGTAAAGGCCCTCAAATCCAAGAGACCCAGTACTTC
few,-,TRBV10-3,TRBJ1-1,CAISGQGGNTEAFF,TGTGCCATCAGTGGCCAAGGAGGGAACACTGAAGCTTTCTTT
-,-,TRBV20-1,TRBJ2-1,CSATLRGNYQETQFF,TGCAGTGCTACCCTTCGCGGCAACTACCAAGAGACCCAGTTCTTC
few,-,TRBV28,TRBJ2-5,CASSFGGDIQETQYF,TGTGCCAGCAGTTTTGGCGGGGACATCCAAGAGACCCAGTACTTC
-,TRBD1,TRBV28,TRBJ2-5,CASSLVGTGGQETQYF,TGTGCCAGCAGTTTGGTCGGGACAGGGGGACAAGAGACCCAGTACTTC
few,TRBD1,TRBV20-1,TRBJ2-1,CSAILTGTGGNNEQFF,TGCAGTGCTATCCTGACCGGGACAGGGGGTAACAATGAGCAGTTCTTC
-,TRBD2,TRBV7-2,TRBJ2-3,CASSLVIAGADTQYF,TGTGCCAGCAGCTTAGTAATAGCGGGGGCAGATACGCAGTATTTT
-,TRBD2,TRBV15,TRBJ2-1,CATLGSLAGAYNEQFF,TGTGCCACCCTCGGGTCCTTAGCGGGGGCTTACAATGAGCAGTTCTTC
-,-,TRBV6-5,TRBJ1-1,CASSRSGMATEAFF,TGTGCCAGCAGCCGAAGTGGTATGGCCACTGAAGCTTTCTTT
-,-,TRBV25-1,TRBJ1-2,CASSDHRTYGYTF,TGTGCCAGCAGTGACCACAGGACCTATGGCTACACCTTC
few,-,TRBV29-1,TRBJ1-4,CSVGQTYNEKLFF,TGCAGCGTTGGCCAGACTTATAATGAAAAACTGTTTTTT
-,-,TRBV27,TRBJ2-7,CASNPLGGESYEQYF,TGTGCCAGCAACCCCCTGGGCGGGGAGTCCTACGAGCAGTACTTC
few,-,TRBV3-1,TRBJ1-2,CASSQAQGYGYTF,TGTGCCAGCAGTCAGGCCCAGGGATATGGCTACACCTTC
-,-,TRBV20-1,TRBJ2-5,CSARVAAGEETQYF,TGCAGTGCTAGAGTCGCCGCAGGCGAAGAGACCCAGTACTTC
-,TRBD1,TRBV28,TRBJ2-1,CASSAGGQGDNEQFF,TGTGCCAGCAGTGCCGGGGGACAGGGTGACAATGAGCAGTTCTTC
-,-,TRBV12-3/TRBV12-4,TRBJ1-2,CASSLSRALYGYTF,TGTGCCAGCAGTTTAAGCAGGGCCCTCTATGGCTACACCTTC
-,TRBD1,TRBV29-1,TRBJ1-5,CSVGGQGPNQPQHF,TGCAGCGTGGGGGGACAGGGGCCTAATCAGCCCCAGCATTTT
few,TRBD2,TRBV10-3,TRBJ2-5,CAIRSSGEETQYF,TGTGCCATCCGTTCTAGCGGGGAAGAGACCCAGTACTTC
-,TRBD2,TRBV4-1,TRBJ2-1,CASSQPTGGSGYNEQFF,TGCGCCAGCAGCCAACCAACGGGGGGATCGGGGTACAATGAGCAGTTCTTC
few,-,TRBV5-5,TRBJ2-7,CASSSEGSTYEQYF,TGTGCCAGCAGCTCTGAAGGCAGTACCTACGAGCAGTACTTC
-,-,TRBV6-2/TRBV6-3,TRBJ2-7,CASSSEGKYEQYF,TGTGCCAGCAGCTCAGAGGGGAAATACGAGCAGTACTTC
once,-,TRBV13,TRBJ2-7,CASSLEGGEAYF,TGTGCCAGCAGCTTGGAAGGGGGTGAAGCGTACTTC
-,-,TRBV20-1,TRBJ2-7,CSARGFRDGSYEQYF,TGCAGTGCTAGGGGGTTTCGGGACGGGTCCTACGAGCAGTACTTC
-,-,TRBV4-1,TRBJ2-1,CASSQAGPGIGCGEQFF,TGCGCCAGCAGCCAAGCAGGTCCAGGGATCGGTTGTGGTGAGCAGTTCTTC
few,-,TRBV6-2/TRBV6-3,TRBJ1-4,CASRSRANEKLFF,TGTGCCAGCCGCTCGAGGGCTAATGAAAAACTGTTTTTT
few,-,TRBV7-2,TRBJ2-5,CASSLRLGAEETQYF,TGTGCCAGCAGCTTACGTCTGGGGGCGGAAGAGACCCAGTACTTC
few,-,TRBV24-1,TRBJ2-3,CATSDFPKTRSTDTQYF,TGTGCCACCAGTGATTTCCCAAAGACTAGAAGCACAGATACGCAGTATTTT
few,TRBD1,TRBV12-3/TRBV12-4,TRBJ1-2,CASSDRVSGYTF,TGTGCCAGCAGCGACAGGGTTTCTGGCTACACCTTC
-,-,TRBV20-1,TRBJ2-7,CSAPQGISYEQYF,TGCAGTGCACCCCAGGGGATCTCCTACGAGCAGTACTTC
-,TRBD1,TRBV9,TRBJ1-2,CASSVSGTEIYGYTF,TGTGCCAGCAGCGTATCCGGGACAGAAATATATGGCTACACCTTC
-,-,TRBV27,TRBJ1-6,CASGWGQGTSPLHF,TGTGCCAGCGGGTGGGGGCAGGGGACTTCACCCCTCCACTTT
-,TRBD1,TRBV20-1,TRBJ1-1,CSASFRTGPMNTGAFF,TGCAGTGCTAGTTTTAGGACAGGGCCCATGAACACTGGAGCTTTCTTT
-,-,TRBV6-2/TRBV6-3,TRBJ2-5,CASMERVLQYF,TGTGCCAGCATGGAAAGGGTTCTCCAGTACTTC
-,TRBD1,TRBV5-1,TRBJ1-2,CASSDPGTVGNFGYTF,TGCGCCAGCAGCGACCCAGGGACAGTCGGGAACTTTGGCTACACCTTC
-,TRBD1,TRBV5-1,TRBJ2-7,CASSLDGTVSYNEQYF,TGCGCCAGCAGCTTGGACGGGACAGTCTCCTACAATGAGCAGTACTTC
few,TRBD1,TRBV12-3/TRBV12-4,TRBJ2-3,CASSQTGGAADTQYF,TGTGCCAGCAGCCAGACAGGGGGCGCAGCAGATACGCAGTATTTT
few,-,TRBV10-3,TRBJ1-5,CAISDSSNQPQHF,TGTGCCATCAGTGACAGCAGCAATCAGCCCCAGCATTTT
-,-,TRBV20-1,TRBJ2-1,CSATYGEQFF,TGCAGTGCCACCTACGGGGAGCAGTTCTTC
few,-,TRBV7-9,TRBJ2-5,CASSLQQGRSQYF,TGTGCCAGCAGCTTACAACAGGGGAGGTCCCAGTACTTC
few,-,TRBV5-1,TRBJ2-5,CASSATVMETQYF,TGCGCCAGCAGCGCGACTGTCATGGAGACCCAGTACTTC
-,-,TRBV11-2,TRBJ1-6,CASSFGQTVNNSPLHF,TGTGCCAGCAGCTTTGGCCAGACTGTGAATAATTCACCCCTCCACTTT
-,-,TRBV7-2,TRBJ2-5,CASSPRPLWEQYF,TGTGCCAGCAGCCCCCGGCCCCTCTGGGAGCAGTACTTC
many,-,TRBV7-2,TRBJ2-7,CASSLAGGQYF,TGTGCCAGCAGCTTAGCGGGGGGGCAGTACTTC
few,-,TRBV7-2,TRBJ1-4,CASSLDSGWEKLFF,TGTGCCAGCAGCTTAGACTCGGGATGGGAAAAACTGTTTTTT
once,-,TRBV27,TRBJ2-2,CASSHWFPLIQNTGELFF,TGTGCCAGCAGCCATTGGTTCCCCCTGATTCAGAACACCGGGGAGCTGTTTTTT
-,TRBD1,TRBV20-1,TRBJ1-5,CSAPDRTYPTQPQHF,TGCAGTGCTCCGGACAGGACTTACCCTACTCAGCCCCAGCATTTT
-,TRBD2,TRBV25-1,TRBJ2-1,CASSEFKGGFNEQFF,TGTGCCAGCAGTGAATTCAAGGGAGGGTTCAATGAGCAGTTCTTC
few,-,TRBV29-1,TRBJ2-3,CSVRDNSPDTQYF,TGCAGCGTTCGCGACAACAGTCCAGATACGCAGTATTTT
-,-,TRBV15,TRBJ2-5,CATSRDEGEETQYF,TGTGCCACCAGCAGAGATGAAGGGGAAGAGACCCAGTACTTC